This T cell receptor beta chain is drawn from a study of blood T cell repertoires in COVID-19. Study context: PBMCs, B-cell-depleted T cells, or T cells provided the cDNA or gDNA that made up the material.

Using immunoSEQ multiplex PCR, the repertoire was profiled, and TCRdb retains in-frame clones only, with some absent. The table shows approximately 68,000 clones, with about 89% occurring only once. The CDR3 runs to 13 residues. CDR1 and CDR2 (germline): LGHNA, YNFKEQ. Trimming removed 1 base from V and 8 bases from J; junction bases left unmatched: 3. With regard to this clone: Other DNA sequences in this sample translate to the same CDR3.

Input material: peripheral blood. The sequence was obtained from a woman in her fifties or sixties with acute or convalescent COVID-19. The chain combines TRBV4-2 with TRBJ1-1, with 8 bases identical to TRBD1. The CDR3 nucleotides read TGTGCCAGCAGCCAAGCCGGGACAGGCGAAGCTTTCTTT. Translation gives CASSQAGTGEAFF.